The 20 T cell receptor beta chains below all came from one sample that was sequenced in a study of blood T cells in healthy people across ages. Combining a sample-barcoded 5' primer with a J-beta primer mix, a second PCR ran for 7 to 11 cycles. TCRdb analysed the 5' RACE reads with MiXCR anew, one entry per CDR3 protein. The profile shows about a million distinct CDR3 sequences, about 48% of them singletons. The specimen sequenced was blood. These receptors originate from a man aged 30 to 39 in good health.

This sequence joins TRBV12-3 or TRBV12-4 and TRBJ2-7; TRBD2 agrees at 8 bases. This CDR3 is 14 amino acids long. Trimming cost V 5 bases and J 12 bases; bases outside gene matches: 15. This CDR3 is CASSPGGVAFSRYF. The CDR3 coding sequence is TGTGCCAGCAGTCCGGGGGGGGTCGCCTTCTCTAGGTACTTC.

This clonotype was detected many times. This rearrangement joins TRBV20-1 to TRBJ2-3, with 12 bases fitting TRBD2. The CDR3 covers 15 residues. Germline CDR1 and CDR2: DFQATT and SNEGSKA (reference sequence). The trim removed 6 bases at V and 5 bases at J, leaving 9 bases unmatched. The CDR3 loop reads CSAVSSGGAKDTQYF. DNA of the CDR3: TGCAGTGCGGTATCTAGCGGGGGGGCCAAAGATACGCAGTATTTT.

The V call is TRBV4-3, the J call TRBJ2-5, with unresolved D. The J call may be mistaken, given a closer DNA end match to TRBJ2-7. Germline V CDR1 and CDR2: LGHNA, YSLEER. CDR3 size: 16 residues. The CDR3 nucleotides are TGCGCCAGCAGCCAAGACCCGACATTTTCCTCCTACGAGCAGTACTTC. The encoded protein is CASSQDPTFSSYEQYF.

The chain uses TRBV7-3 and TRBJ1-2; 8 bases line up with TRBD1. CDR3 length: 14 amino acids. From germline, CDR1 is SGHTA and CDR2 FQGTGA. V was clipped by 1 base and J by 4 bases; unmatched bases: 2. The CDR3 DNA sequence: TGTGCCAGCAGCTTAAAGGGACAGGTCTATGGCTACACCTTC. Translating gives CASSLKGQVYGYTF.

This clonotype was seen a few times. V usage is TRBV12-3 or TRBV12-4 and J usage is TRBJ2-5, with D uncertain. This CDR3 is built from 15 residues. Trimming took 1 base from V and 0 from J, leaving 9 bases between them. The CDR3 DNA is TGTGCCAGCAGTTTAGGAAGCTGGGACCAAGAGACCCAGTACTTC. This sequence encodes CASSLGSWDQETQYF.

There are a few counts of this clonotype. The chain recombines TRBV10-3 with TRBJ2-3; perhaps TRBD1 as D (5 bases). Trimming stripped 8 bases from V and 2 bases from J, with 14 bases between. The CDR3 runs 14 residues. The V gene's germline CDR1 is ENHRY and CDR2 SYGVKD. CDR3 DNA: TGTGCCATCCAAAGGGAAGGGGTCACAGATACGCAGTATTTT. Protein sequence: CAIQREGVTDTQYF.

The chain employs TRBV4-2 and TRBJ1-2; TRBD1 agrees at 8 bases. V gave up 0 bases and J gave up 6 bases; unmatched junction bases: 9. CDR3 size: 16 residues. Germline CDR1 and CDR2: LGHNA and YNFKEQ. DNA of the CDR3: TGTGCCAGCAGCCAAGATCAGGCCCAGGGGGCGAATGGCTACACCTTC. This sequence encodes CASSQDQAQGANGYTF.

The chain employs TRBV6-1 and TRBJ1-2; 11 bases are shared with TRBD1. The CDR3 totals 16 residues. The germline V gene encodes CDR1 MNHNS and CDR2 SASEGT. J lost 4 bases, V lost 2 bases, and 6 bases had no gene match. CDR3 sequence: CASSEMEGTGGYGYTF. Here the CDR3 DNA reads TGTGCCAGCAGTGAAATGGAGGGGACAGGGGGCTATGGCTACACCTTC.

This clonotype was recorded at least ten times. One end of the junction fails to match germline, which may point to a read error. V gene TRBV29-1 combines with J gene TRBJ1-2; 7 bases are shared with TRBD1. The germline CDR1 and CDR2 sequences are SQVTM and ANQGSEA. The CDR3 is 13 amino acids. In nucleotides, the CDR3 is TGCAGCGTAGAAGGGGGCGACTTCTATGGCTACACCTTC. It translates to CSVEGGDFYGYTF.

This clonotype appeared a few times. The rearrangement joins TRBV29-1 to TRBJ1-1; D unresolved. Trimming removed 0 bases from V and 6 bases from J, with 14 bases in between. There are 14 residues in the CDR3. Germline V gives CDR1 SQVTM, CDR2 ANQGSEA. CDR3 protein: CSVEDSGFSSEAFF. The CDR3 DNA follows: TGCAGCGTTGAAGATTCGGGGTTCAGCTCTGAAGCTTTCTTT.

The chain recombines TRBV27 with TRBJ1-1; 8 bases fit TRBD1. V lost 3 bases to trimming and J lost 1 base; unmatched junction nucleotides: 10. The CDR3 contains 17 residues. CDR1 is MNHEY and CDR2 is SMNVEV in the germline V gene (reference sequence). CDR3 sequence (DNA): TGTGCCAGCAGTTTCAAGGGACAGGCTTTACGGAACACTGAAGCTTTCTTT. Its protein is CASSFKGQALRNTEAFF.

This chain joins TRBV3-1 and TRBJ2-5, with 10 bases identical to TRBD2. The DNA end is a closer match to TRBJ2-7, so the J assignment may be wrong. CDR1 is LGHDT and CDR2 is YNNKEL in the germline V gene (reference sequence). CDR3 length: 17 amino acids. Here the CDR3 reads CASSQDGASGGYYEQYF. The CDR3 region has the DNA TGTGCCAGCAGCCAAGATGGGGCTAGCGGGGGCTACTACGAGCAGTACTTC.

This chain uses TRBV7-3 with TRBJ1-1, with 9 bases lining up with TRBD1. Unmatched junction bases numbered 6, after V lost 5 bases and J lost 5 bases. This CDR3 is built from 14 residues. Germline CDR1 SGHTA, CDR2 FQGTGA. CDR3 nucleotide sequence: TGTGCCAGCAGCCCAGACAGGGGGAGTACTGAAGCTTTCTTT. The encoded protein is CASSPDRGSTEAFF.

The V gene is TRBV7-3, the J gene TRBJ2-1; 9 bases map to TRBD1. V dropped 5 bases and J dropped 6; count of bases not matched to a gene: 8. Germline V gene sequence: CDR1 SGHTA, CDR2 FQGTGA. The CDR3 is 15 residues long. Written as DNA, the CDR3 is TGTGCCAGCAGCCTCGGGACAGGGATTCTCAATGAGCAGTTCTTC. Its protein is CASSLGTGILNEQFF.

The CDR3 is CSVELSHRGIENYGYTF. CDR3 DNA: TGCAGCGTTGAACTTTCTCACCGGGGGATAGAGAACTATGGCTACACCTTC. This rearrangement joins TRBV29-1 to TRBJ1-2; weak D call: TRBD1 (5 bases). Germline V gene data show CDR1 as SQVTM and CDR2 as ANQGSEA. The CDR3 spans 17 residues. V shed 2 bases and J shed 2 bases, with 21 bases lying between them.

This clonotype was seen a handful of times. The J gene is TRBJ2-5, the V gene TRBV6-1; 7 bases align to TRBD2. The length of the CDR3 is 12 residues. CDR1 and CDR2 from the germline V gene are MNHNS and SASEGT. Trimming at V came to 8 bases and at J to 4 bases, leaving 4 bases not matched to a gene. The CDR3 loop reads CASGGRGETQYF. The CDR3 bases are TGTGCCAGCGGAGGGAGGGGAGAGACCCAGTACTTC.

In this sample, this clonotype turned up a few times. The V call is TRBV12-3 or TRBV12-4, the J call TRBJ1-5; D unclear. V was trimmed by 1 base and J by 5 bases, leaving 6 bases between them. The CDR3 loop spans 13 amino acids. DNA for the CDR3: TGTGCCAGCAGTTTAGAGGTGTATCAGCCCCAGCATTTT. Encoded protein: CASSLEVYQPQHF.

There are a few counts of this clonotype. The gene calls are TRBV27 and TRBJ1-4, with 10 nucleotides matching TRBD1. The length of the CDR3 is 14 residues. Germline trimming cut 6 bases from V and 7 bases from J; bases unmatched to any gene: 5. Germline V gene lookup returns CDR1 MNHEY and CDR2 SMNVEV (reference sequence). In DNA form, the CDR3 reads TGTGCCAGCAGGCCGGGACAGGGGTTTGAAAAACTGTTTTTT. Translating it yields CASRPGQGFEKLFF.

The chain has TRBV18 and TRBJ1-2; weak D call: TRBD1 (6 bases). The CDR3 spans 14 residues. Between the trimmed V and J ends, which lost 4 bases and 4 bases, there was a span of 13 bases. Per the germline V gene, CDR1 is KGHSH and CDR2 is LQKENI. The CDR3 region is CASSLVDSLYGYTF. The CDR3 DNA sequence: TGTGCCAGCTCACTGGTGGACAGTCTCTATGGCTACACCTTC.

This rearrangement joins TRBV21-1 to TRBJ1-2. TRBV21-1 is reported as a pseudogene. The CDR3 loop spans 15 amino acids. CDR3 region: CTSSKGGRGGYGYTF. CDR3 in DNA: TGTACCAGCAGCAAAGGAGGAAGGGGAGGCTATGGCTACACCTTC.